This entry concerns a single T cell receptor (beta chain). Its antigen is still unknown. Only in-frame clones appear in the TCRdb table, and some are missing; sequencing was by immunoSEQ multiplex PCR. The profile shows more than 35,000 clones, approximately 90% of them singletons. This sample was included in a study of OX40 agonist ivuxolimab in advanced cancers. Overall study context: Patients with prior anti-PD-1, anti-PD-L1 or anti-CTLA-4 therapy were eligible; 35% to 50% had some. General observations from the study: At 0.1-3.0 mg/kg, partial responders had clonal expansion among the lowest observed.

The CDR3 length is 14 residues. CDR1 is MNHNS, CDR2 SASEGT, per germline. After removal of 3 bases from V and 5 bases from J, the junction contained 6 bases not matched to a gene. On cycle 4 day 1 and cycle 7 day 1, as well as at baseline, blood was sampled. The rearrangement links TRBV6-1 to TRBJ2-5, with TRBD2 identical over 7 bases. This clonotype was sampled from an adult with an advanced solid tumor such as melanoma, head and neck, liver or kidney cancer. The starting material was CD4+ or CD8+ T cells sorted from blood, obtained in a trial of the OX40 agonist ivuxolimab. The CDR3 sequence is CASSEGGMGETQYF. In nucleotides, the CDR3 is TGTGCCAGCAGTGAGGGAGGGATGGGGGAGACCCAGTACTTC.